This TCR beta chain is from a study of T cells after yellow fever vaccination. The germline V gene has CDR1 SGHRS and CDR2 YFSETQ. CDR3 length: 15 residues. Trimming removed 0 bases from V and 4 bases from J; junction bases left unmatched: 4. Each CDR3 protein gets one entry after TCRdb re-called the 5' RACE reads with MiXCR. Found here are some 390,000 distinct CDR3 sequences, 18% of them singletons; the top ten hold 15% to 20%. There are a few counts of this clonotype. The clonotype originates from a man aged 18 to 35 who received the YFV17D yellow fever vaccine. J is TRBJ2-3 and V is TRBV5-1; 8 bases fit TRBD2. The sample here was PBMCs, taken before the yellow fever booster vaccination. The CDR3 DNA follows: TGCGCCAGCAGCTTGGGAGCGGGGGCCCCAGATACGCAGTATTTT. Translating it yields CASSLGAGAPDTQYF.